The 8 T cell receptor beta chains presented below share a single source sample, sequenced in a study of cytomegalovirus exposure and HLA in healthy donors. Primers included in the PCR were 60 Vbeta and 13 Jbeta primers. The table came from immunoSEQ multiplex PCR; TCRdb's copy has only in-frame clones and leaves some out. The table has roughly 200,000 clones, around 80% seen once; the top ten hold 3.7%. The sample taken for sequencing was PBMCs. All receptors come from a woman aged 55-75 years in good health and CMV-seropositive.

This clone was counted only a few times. CDR3 in DNA: TGTGCCAGCAGCAAAGAAGGCAAGGGGCCGGATCGGGGCTACACCTTC. This codes for CASSKEGKGPDRGYTF. The gene calls are TRBV21-1 and TRBJ1-2; the DNA was not compared with TRBD1, the D call given in the table. TRBV21-1 is an annotated pseudogene. CDR3 length equals 16 residues.

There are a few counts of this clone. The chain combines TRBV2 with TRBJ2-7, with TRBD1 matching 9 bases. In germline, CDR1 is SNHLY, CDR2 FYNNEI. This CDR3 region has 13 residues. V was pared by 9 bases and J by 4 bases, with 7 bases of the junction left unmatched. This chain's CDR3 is CASGGTGWYEQYF. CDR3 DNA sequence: TGTGCCAGTGGCGGGACAGGGTGGTACGAGCAGTACTTC.

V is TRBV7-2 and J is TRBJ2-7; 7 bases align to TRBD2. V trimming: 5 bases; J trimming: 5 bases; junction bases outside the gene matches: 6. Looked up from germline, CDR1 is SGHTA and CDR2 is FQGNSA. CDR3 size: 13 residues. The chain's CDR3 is CASSIGLVDEQYF. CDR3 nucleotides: TGTGCCAGCAGCATCGGACTAGTGGACGAGCAGTACTTC.

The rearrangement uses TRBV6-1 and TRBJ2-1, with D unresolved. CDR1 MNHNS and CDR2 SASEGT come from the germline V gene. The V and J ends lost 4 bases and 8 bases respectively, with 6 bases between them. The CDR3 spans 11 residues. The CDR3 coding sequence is TGTGCCAGCAGTGTTGTATATGAGCAGTTCTTC. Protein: CASSVVYEQFF.

The CDR3 is CASSSHIPHGYTF. The CDR3 nucleotides read TGTGCCAGCAGTTCACATATCCCTCATGGCTACACCTTC. The J gene is TRBJ1-2, the V gene TRBV28; D unclear. Trimming took 4 bases from V and 6 from J, leaving 12 bases between them. Germline lookup yields CDR1 MDHEN and CDR2 SYDVKM. This CDR3 is 13 amino acids long.

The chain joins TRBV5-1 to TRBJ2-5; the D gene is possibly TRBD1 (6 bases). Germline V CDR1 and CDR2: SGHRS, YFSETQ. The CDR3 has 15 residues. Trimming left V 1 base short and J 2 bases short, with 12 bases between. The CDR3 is CASSLQQGTQETQYF. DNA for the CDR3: TGCGCCAGCAGCTTGCAACAGGGAACTCAAGAGACCCAGTACTTC.

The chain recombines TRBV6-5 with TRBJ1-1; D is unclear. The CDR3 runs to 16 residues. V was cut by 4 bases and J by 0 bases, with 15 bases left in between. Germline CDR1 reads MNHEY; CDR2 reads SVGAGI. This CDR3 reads CASSLQIGVMNTEAFF. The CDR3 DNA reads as TGTGCCAGCAGTTTACAGATCGGGGTCATGAACACTGAAGCTTTCTTT.

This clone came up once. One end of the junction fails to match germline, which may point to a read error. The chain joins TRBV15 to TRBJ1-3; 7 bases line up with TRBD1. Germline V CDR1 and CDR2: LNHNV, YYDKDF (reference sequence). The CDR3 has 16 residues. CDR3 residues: CATSGEQGRSGNTIYF. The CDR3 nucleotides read TGTGCCACCAGCGGAGAACAGGGGCGGAGTGGAAACACCATATATTTT.